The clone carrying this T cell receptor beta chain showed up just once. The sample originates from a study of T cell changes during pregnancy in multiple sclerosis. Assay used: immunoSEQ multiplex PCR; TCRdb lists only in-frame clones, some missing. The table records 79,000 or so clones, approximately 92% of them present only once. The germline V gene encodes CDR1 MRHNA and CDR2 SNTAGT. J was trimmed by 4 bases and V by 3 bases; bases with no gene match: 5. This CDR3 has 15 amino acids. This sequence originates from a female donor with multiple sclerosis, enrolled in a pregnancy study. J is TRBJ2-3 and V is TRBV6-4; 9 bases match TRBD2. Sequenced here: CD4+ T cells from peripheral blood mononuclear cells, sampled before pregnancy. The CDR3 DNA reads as TGTGCCAGCAGTGATGGAGCGGGGGGTTCAGATACGCAGTATTTT. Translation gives CASSDGAGGSDTQYF.